This TCR beta chain was identified during a study of cytomegalovirus exposure and HLA in healthy donors. Study-level background: Assignment to the Caucasian-associated ancestry cluster applied to approximately 80% of the approximately 420 genotyped donors.

Primers: 60 Vbeta forward and 13 Jbeta reverse. Libraries were prepared by immunoSEQ multiplex PCR; TCRdb keeps only in-frame clonotypes and omits some of them. The sample shows 200,000 to 250,000 clones, over 75% of them seen only once. The sequence derives from a woman aged 50 to 65 in good health and CMV-seropositive. Sequencing input: PBMCs.

The CDR3 DNA reads TGTGCCAGCAGCAATAACACAGGGGCTCCTCCTAACTATGGCTACACCTTC. Amino acids: CASSNNTGAPPNYGYTF. The chain uses TRBV5-8 and TRBJ1-2; 7 nucleotides align to TRBD1. Looked up from germline, CDR1 is SGHTS and CDR2 is YDEGEE. The CDR3 is 17 residues long. Germline trimming cut 4 bases from V and 0 bases from J; bases unmatched to any gene: 12.